The entry below gives a single T cell receptor (beta chain) sequence along with its context. A single count supports this clonotype. No antigen is known for it. A read error may produce the germline difference seen at one junction end. Donors were 39 systemically healthy Caucasian individuals from Russia aged roughly 6 to 90 years. About 9.8 milliliters of peripheral blood were drawn from each donor into EDTA-treated Vacutainer tubes. Ficoll-Paque density-gradient centrifugation was used to isolate PBMCs, with at least 6.5 million per sample. Trizol reagent was used to extract total RNA from PBMCs, with at least 6 micrograms per sample. For every donor, an aliquot of PBMCs went through flow cytometry to measure the percentages of naive CD45RAhigh/CD27high T cells. Libraries were built with 5' RACE. The second PCR ran for about 6 to 12 cycles and used a J-beta primer mix along with a sample-barcoded 5' primer. A unique molecular identifier was introduced onto each TCR beta cDNA molecule by a template-switch 5' adaptor carrying 12 random nucleotides. Each sample yielded at least 3 million CDR3-containing paired-end reads. First-strand cDNA synthesis was performed from all RNA using the Mint cDNA synthesis kit, with priming by a TRBC-specific oligonucleotide. After uracil-DNA glycosylase treatment, a first 18-cycle PCR used universal primers M1SS and BC2_uni_R on all cDNA. The authors processed their data as follows. Each sample was normalized by randomly selecting 1 million high-quality reads, each carrying a distinct molecular identifier. Instead of being binned into consensus sequences, reads that shared molecular identifiers were thrown out. MiTCR, run with a Q25 quality threshold and the strictest error-elimination algorithm, handled CDR3 identification, clonotype clustering and error correction. Lower-bound total TCR beta diversity was estimated with a nonparametric unseen species model using Euler transformation. The public reads were reprocessed in TCRdb via fastp at Q25 and MiXCR, keeping in-frame beta chains. Rows are combined by CDR3 protein, so each entry shows the most common genes and DNA. TCRdb, rather than the study authors, made the V and J calls. The table for this sample lists around 1,900,000 distinct CDR3 sequences; about 39% of them were counted only once. Jointly, the top ten make up about 23% of the sample.

This record comes from a study of blood T cells in healthy people across ages (dated by TCRdb to between 2015 and 2016). Concerning the study at large: Template switching captured roughly one uniquely barcoded TCR beta cDNA molecule per two T cells in model experiments. To track age-related changes in TCR beta repertoire diversity, the study relied on deep sequencing normalized with unique cDNA molecular identifiers. The donors were divided into four age groups: young (average roughly 15 years), middle-aged (roughly 40), aged (62) and long-lived (more than 75). To avoid experimental bias, donors of different ages were distributed randomly across sequencing lanes. For two donors (one aged 18 to 29 and one aged 80 or older), the study analyzed two additional independent replicas of 1 million unique cDNA reads from the same blood draw.

What the study reported, not specific to this receptor: The CMV infection status of donors was not known, potentially confounding age-related changes in expanded clonotypes. The percentage of naive T cells measured by flow cytometry correlated strongly with observed TCR beta diversity. Compared with the aged group, more naive CD4+ T cells, fewer expanded clones and increased TCR diversity were shown by the long-lived group, suggesting age selection. Bulk unsorted PBMC profiling prevented conclusive comparison of naive and antigen-experienced compartments. Total diversity estimates from one million sequenced T cells were considered lower bounds and underestimates. Observed TCR beta diversity per million T cells fell roughly linearly with age, and a significant reduction was already apparent by age around 40.

This receptor was obtained from a human donor in good health. Sequencing used blood.

The CDR3 region reads CASRNRKPGNTIYF. The nucleotide sequence is given as TGTGCCAGCAGAAATCGCAAGCCTGGGAACACCATATATTTT. The chain was built from TRBV28 and TRBJ1-3; no D gene can be assigned with confidence. The CDR3 starts with the cysteine, ends with the phenylalanine, and has 14 residues. Just the 42-base CDR3 DNA is kept, in frame starting at base 1. Looking up the germline V gene yields CDR1 MDHEN and CDR2 SYDVKM.